This T cell receptor (beta chain) was captured by sequencing in a study of OX40 agonist ivuxolimab in advanced cancers. Study-wide context: At doses from 0.01 to 10 mg/kg, patients were given intravenous ivuxolimab every 2 weeks. Eligibility admitted prior anti-PD-1, anti-PD-L1 or anti-CTLA-4 therapy; approximately 40% had some.

The repertoire was sequenced with immunoSEQ multiplex PCR; TCRdb's copy has only in-frame clones and lacks some. The sample shows some 30,000 clones, approximately 80% of them seen only once. The CDR3 contains 17 residues. Germline V gives CDR1 MNHEY, CDR2 SMNVEV (reference sequence). Trimming removed 5 bases at V and 2 bases at J, with 22 bases between. Sampled blood was obtained at baseline, cycle 4 day 1, and cycle 7 day 1. This clonotype was sampled from an adult with an advanced solid tumor such as melanoma, head and neck, liver or kidney cancer. V gene TRBV27 combines with J gene TRBJ2-7; no reliable D call. Specimen: CD4+ or CD8+ T cells sorted from blood, collected in a trial of the OX40 agonist ivuxolimab. For the CDR3, the DNA is TGTGCCAGCAGTCACCCCCGACTCCCTCCTCGGCCCTACGAGCAGTACTTC. Its protein is CASSHPRLPPRPYEQYF.